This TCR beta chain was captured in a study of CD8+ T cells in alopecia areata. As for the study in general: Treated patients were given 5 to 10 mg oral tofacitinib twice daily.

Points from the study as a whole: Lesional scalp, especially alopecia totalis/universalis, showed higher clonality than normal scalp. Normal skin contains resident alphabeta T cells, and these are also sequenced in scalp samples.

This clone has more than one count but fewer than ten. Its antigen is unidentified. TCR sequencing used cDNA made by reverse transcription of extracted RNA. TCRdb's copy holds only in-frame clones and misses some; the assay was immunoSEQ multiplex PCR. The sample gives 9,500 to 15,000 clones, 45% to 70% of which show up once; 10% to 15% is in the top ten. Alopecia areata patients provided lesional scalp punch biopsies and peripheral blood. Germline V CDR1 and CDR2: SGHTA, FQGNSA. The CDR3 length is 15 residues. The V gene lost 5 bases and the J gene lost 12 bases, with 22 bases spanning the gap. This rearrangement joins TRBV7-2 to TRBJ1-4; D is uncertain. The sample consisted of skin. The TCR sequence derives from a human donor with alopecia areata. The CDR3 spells CASSGTVGVVGELFF. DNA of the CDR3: TGTGCCAGCAGCGGTACTGTCGGGGTGGTCGGGGAACTGTTTTTT.